This TCR beta chain came from a study of OX40 agonist ivuxolimab in advanced cancers. In the study overall: Eligibility admitted prior anti-PD-1, anti-PD-L1 or anti-CTLA-4 therapy; about 39% had some.

This CDR3 is built from 17 residues. Germline CDR1 and CDR2: ENHRY and SYGVKD. J was trimmed by 6 bases and V by 6 bases; bases with no gene match: 13. Study conclusions and caveats: At doses 0.1 to 3.0 mg/kg, CD4+ and CD8+ clones expanded. Fewer expanded clones were found on average in CD4+ than in CD8+ T cells.

The table came from immunoSEQ multiplex PCR; TCRdb's copy has only in-frame clones and leaves some out. The top ten clones hold approximately 0.52% of a sample with approximately 100,000 clones, 90% of them seen once. For this clone: Its antigen is unidentified.

Here the sequenced sample was CD4+ or CD8+ T cells sorted from blood, taken in a trial of the OX40 agonist ivuxolimab. The V and J genes are TRBV10-3 and TRBJ2-2; 10 bases align to TRBD1. The clonotype comes from an adult with an advanced solid tumor such as melanoma, head and neck, liver or kidney cancer. Here the CDR3 DNA reads TGTGCCATCAGCCCGGGATGGGGACAGGGGATGTCCGGGGAGCTGTTTTTT. It encodes CAISPGWGQGMSGELFF.